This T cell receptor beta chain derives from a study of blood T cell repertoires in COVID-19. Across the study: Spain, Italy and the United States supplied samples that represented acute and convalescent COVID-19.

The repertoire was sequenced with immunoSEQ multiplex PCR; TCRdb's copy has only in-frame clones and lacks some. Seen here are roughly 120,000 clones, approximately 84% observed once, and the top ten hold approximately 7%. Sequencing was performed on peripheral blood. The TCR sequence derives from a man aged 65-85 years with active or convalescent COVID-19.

The CDR3 bases are TGTGCCAGCAGCTCGTTCGGACAGGAATTATACAATGAGCAGTTCTTC. Translating gives CASSSFGQELYNEQFF. This chain connects TRBV5-6 to TRBJ2-1; the match to TRBD1 covers 7 bases. CDR3 length: 16 amino acids. Germline lookup yields CDR1 SGHDT and CDR2 YYEEEE. The V and J ends lost 3 bases and 4 bases, in that order; junction bases with no gene match: 10.